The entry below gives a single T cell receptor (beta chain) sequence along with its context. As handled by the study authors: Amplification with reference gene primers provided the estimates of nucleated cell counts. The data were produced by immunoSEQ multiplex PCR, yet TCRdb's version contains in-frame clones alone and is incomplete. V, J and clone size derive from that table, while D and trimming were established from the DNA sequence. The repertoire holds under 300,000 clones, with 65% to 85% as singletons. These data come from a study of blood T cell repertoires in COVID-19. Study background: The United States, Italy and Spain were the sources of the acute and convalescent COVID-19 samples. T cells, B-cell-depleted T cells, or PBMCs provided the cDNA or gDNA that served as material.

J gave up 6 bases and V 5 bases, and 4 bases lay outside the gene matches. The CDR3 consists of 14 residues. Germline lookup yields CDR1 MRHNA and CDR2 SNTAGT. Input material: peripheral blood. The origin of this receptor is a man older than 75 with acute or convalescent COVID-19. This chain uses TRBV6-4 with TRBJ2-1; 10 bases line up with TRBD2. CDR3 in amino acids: CASSLAGGRNEQFF. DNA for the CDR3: TGTGCCAGCAGTTTAGCGGGAGGACGCAATGAGCAGTTCTTC.